Sequencing of this T cell receptor beta chain was carried out in a study of blood T cell repertoires in COVID-19. Study-level background: Acute and convalescent COVID-19 specimens originated in the United States, Italy and Spain. Sources were T cells, B-cell-depleted T cells, or PBMCs; the material itself was cDNA or gDNA.

Original methodology: By means of reference gene primer amplification, nucleated cell counts were estimated. Repertoires were generated with immunoSEQ multiplex PCR, while TCRdb's copy carries only in-frame clones and drops some. V, J and clone size derive from that table, while D and trimming were established from the DNA sequence. The sample contains 25,000 to 30,000 clones, 65% to 90% of which appear only once. The receptor's source is a human donor in a cohort sampled during active COVID-19. The source material was peripheral blood.

CDR3 in amino acids: CASSPLLGGGHYEQYF. In DNA, the CDR3 is TGTGCCAGCAGCCCCCTTTTGGGCGGGGGCCACTACGAGCAGTACTTC. The gene calls are TRBV4-2 and TRBJ2-7, with a possible D match to TRBD2 (7 bases). Germline CDR1 LGHNA, CDR2 YNFKEQ. CDR3 size: 16 residues. V gave up 4 bases and J gave up 3 bases, with 19 bases separating them.